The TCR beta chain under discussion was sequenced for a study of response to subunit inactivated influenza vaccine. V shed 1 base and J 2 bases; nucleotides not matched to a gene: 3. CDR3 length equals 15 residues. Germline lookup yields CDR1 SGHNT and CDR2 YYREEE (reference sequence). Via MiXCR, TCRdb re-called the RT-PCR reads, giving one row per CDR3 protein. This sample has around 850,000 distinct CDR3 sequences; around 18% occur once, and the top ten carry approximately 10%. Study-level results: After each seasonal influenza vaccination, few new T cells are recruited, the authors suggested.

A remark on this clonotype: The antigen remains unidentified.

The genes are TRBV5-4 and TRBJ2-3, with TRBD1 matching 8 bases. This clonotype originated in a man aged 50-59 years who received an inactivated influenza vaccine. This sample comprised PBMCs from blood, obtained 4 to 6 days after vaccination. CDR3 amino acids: CASSLTGGTTDTQYF. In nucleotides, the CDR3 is TGTGCCAGCAGCTTGACAGGGGGAACCACAGATACGCAGTATTTT. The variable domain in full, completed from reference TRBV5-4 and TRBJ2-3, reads ETGVTQSPTHLIKTRGQQVTLRCSSQSGHNTVSWYQQALGQGPQFIFQYYREEENGRGNFPPRFSGLQFPNYSSELNVNALELDDSALYLCASSLTGGTTDTQYFGPGTRLTVL.